This T cell receptor (beta chain) was obtained from a study of shared clonotypes between healthy human individuals (dated by TCRdb to the early 2020s). In the study overall: The cohort comprised two women and a few men aged 18 to 49 years. The study deeply sequenced blood TCR repertoires of about 5 healthy adults to estimate repertoire size and the extent of clonotype sharing between individuals. To increase sequencing depth and limit assay-specific biases, TCR repertoire library preparation and sequencing were carried out by different laboratories using diverse techniques. Between about 0.8 and 9.5 billion PBMCs per donor were obtained by leukapheresis. Results the study describes overall, beyond this receptor: Sampling was limited to blood, and TCR repertoires in tissue likely differ from TCR repertoires in blood. Pairwise subsampling indicated that sequencing depth was expected to affect the degree of clonotype sharing among donors. The genetic and exposure-history diversity represented was limited by the small number of donors.

Healthy HIV-negative adults with no recently reported acute infections or vaccinations were included as donors. Every donor was a Caucasian adult residing in Nashville, Tennessee, USA. For unsorted samples, 75 million to 90 million PBMCs were counted, and genomic DNA was extracted using the QIAamp DNA Blood Mini kit. Blood was obtained by leukapheresis, after which PBMCs were separated by Ficoll-Histopaque density gradient centrifugation and cryopreserved in liquid nitrogen vapor phase. Using the deep immunoSEQ assay, TCR CDR3 regions were amplified from genomic DNA by multiplex PCR. For each cell subset, the extracted genomic DNA was distributed evenly across all wells of several immunoSEQ 96-well plates, and each plate served as one replicate. For unsorted PBMC, approximately 290 ng genomic DNA, equal to about 29,000 T cell genomes, was loaded into each replicate PCR. Genomic DNA from unsorted PBMC was sequenced over ten immunoSEQ deep assay plates. Purified libraries were quantified with a Qubit 3.0 fluorometer, sized on a Bioanalyzer 2100, and re-quantified with the KAPA Library Quantification kit. A separate single-read 150-cycle Illumina NextSeq 550 flow cell was used to sequence each immunoSEQ 96-well plate. In the original analysis: Because the immunoSEQ output held only junctional sequences and lacked quality scores, the filtering could not match the filtering applied to full-length reads. To assign V/J genes and CDR3, sequences were annotated using PyIR, a Python wrapper for IgBLAST v1.9, with IMGT germline references. Reads with weak V/J assignments (E-value above 1e-6), missing CDR3, stop codons, out-of-frame junctions, or ambiguous translated residues were removed. A V3J clonotype was defined by an identical inferred V gene, J gene, and CDR3 amino acid sequence. The percentage overlap between two repertoires was calculated by dividing the number of shared unique clonotypes by the size of the smaller repertoire. Three approaches were used to assess repertoire richness: RTK rarefaction, the Chao1 estimator, and Recon v2.1 estimates of unobserved clonotypes. Here the immuneACCESS table is served through TCRdb, limited to in-frame sequences with V and J called. Missing clones are a known gap in these copies; in checked studies unresolved V genes cover under half, and the rest lacks a known reason. Clonal size and the V and J genes are those of that table, whereas D and trimming came from the DNA. A total of some 470,000 clones appear in this sample, 75% to 85% of them only once. The top ten clonotypes cover under 15% of the sample.

Points on this clone: Which antigen it targets is not known. Per-nucleotide qualities are absent, and no much larger clonotype sits a single base away.

There are 14 amino acids in the CDR3, from cysteine to phenylalanine inclusive. The DNA shown is the 42-base CDR3, in frame from base 1. Trimming takes 3 bases off V and 4 bases off J; junction bases not matched to a gene: 4. Looking up the germline V gene yields CDR1 MDHEN and CDR2 SYDVKM. Sequencing input: PBMCs. The receptor comes from a woman aged 40 to 50 in good health. Some clones in this sample may be carry-over from other donors' samples. The receptor chain draws on TRBV28 and TRBJ2-7; TRBD2 agrees with 9 junctional bases. The DNA sequence is TGTGCCAGCAGTTTGGGGACTAGCCTATACGAGCAGTACTTC. It codes for CASSLGTSLYEQYF.